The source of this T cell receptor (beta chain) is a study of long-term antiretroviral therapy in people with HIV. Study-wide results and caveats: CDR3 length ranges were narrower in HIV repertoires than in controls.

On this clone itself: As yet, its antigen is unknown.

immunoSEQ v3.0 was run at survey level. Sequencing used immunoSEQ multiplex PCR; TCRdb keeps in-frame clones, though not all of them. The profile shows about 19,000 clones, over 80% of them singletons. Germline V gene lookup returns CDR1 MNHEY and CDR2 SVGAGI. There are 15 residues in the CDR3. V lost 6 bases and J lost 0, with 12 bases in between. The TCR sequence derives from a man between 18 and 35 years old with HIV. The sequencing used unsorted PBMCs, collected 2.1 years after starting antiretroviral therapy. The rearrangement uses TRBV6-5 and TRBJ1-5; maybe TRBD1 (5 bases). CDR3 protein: CASSQTEYSNQPQHF. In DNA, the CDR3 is TGTGCCAGCAGCCAGACAGAATATAGCAATCAGCCCCAGCATTTT.